A selection of T cell receptor beta chains follows, all from one sample in a study of cytomegalovirus exposure and HLA in healthy donors. Measured with immunoSEQ multiplex PCR; TCRdb has only the in-frame clones, and not every one. The table has 150,000 to 200,000 clones, around 77% seen once. The specimen was PBMCs. The receptors come from a woman in her forties or fifties in good health and CMV-seropositive. The CDR3 runs from the conserved cysteine through the conserved F or W. The D gene is left open where the match is weak. Size tells how often a clone was seen (once, few, many) or the class of an expanded clone, and some rows leave it out.

j_call	v_call	clone_size	d_call	cdr3_nt	cdr3_aa
TRBJ1-6	TRBV15	once	.	TGTGCCACCAGCAGAGCTGGAGCCCCAAATTCACCCCTCCACTTT	CATSRAGAPNSPLHF
TRBJ1-4	TRBV11-2	.	TRBD1	TGTGCCAGCAGCTTAAGGCGGGACAGGAAATCGCTGTTTTTT	CASSLRRDRKSLFF
TRBJ2-3	TRBV7-2	.	.	TGTGCCAGCAGCTCAGACAATCTACGCACAGATACGCAGTATTTT	CASSSDNLRTDTQYF
TRBJ2-5	TRBV5-1	.	.	TGCGCCAGCAGCTTGTCGCGTGAGACCCAGTACTTC	CASSLSRETQYF
TRBJ1-2	TRBV10-3	few	.	TGTGCCATGCGGAGAGCGGTGAAGGATGGCTACACCTTC	CAMRRAVKDGYTF
TRBJ1-2	TRBV28	.	.	TGTGCCAGCAGTTATGACACGGGGGGCTACACCTTC	CASSYDTGGYTF
TRBJ2-1	TRBV14	.	.	TGTGCCAGCAGCCAACACCCGACAGGCTCACACAATGAGCAGTTCTTC	CASSQHPTGSHNEQFF
TRBJ2-7	TRBV5-1	.	TRBD1	TGCGCCAGCTCCGGGACAGGGGTTCGTGGGCAGTACTTC	CASSGTGVRGQYF
TRBJ2-2	TRBV6-5	.	TRBD1	TGTGCCAGCAGCGTAGACAGGGGTCGGCCCGGGGAGCTGTTTTTT	CASSVDRGRPGELFF
TRBJ2-7	TRBV7-9	few	.	TGTTCCAGCAGCTTCGGACAGCCCGCCTACGAGCAGTACTTC	CSSSFGQPAYEQYF
TRBJ1-2	TRBV7-8	.	.	TGTGCCAGCAGCTTACATGGGGCTACGGGCTATGGCTACACCTTC	CASSLHGATGYGYTF
TRBJ1-3	TRBV5-1	.	.	TGCGCCAGCAGCTTGACAGGTAACGCGGCTGGAAACACCATATATTTT	CASSLTGNAAGNTIYF
TRBJ2-7	TRBV5-1	.	.	TGCGCCAGCAGCTTACGCCAGGGCGACTACGAGCAGTACTTC	CASSLRQGDYEQYF
TRBJ2-7	TRBV28	once	TRBD1	TGTGCCAGCAGTTTGGGACAGGGGGCCGACGAGCAGTACTTC	CASSLGQGADEQYF
TRBJ2-4	TRBV28	.	.	TGTGCCAGCAGTTTCTGGGGGCTTGCCAAAAACATTCAGTACTTC	CASSFWGLAKNIQYF
TRBJ2-1	TRBV5-1	once	.	TGCGCCAGCAGCTTGGCCGGCCGACAGGCTCTATACAATGAGCAGTTCTTC	CASSLAGRQALYNEQFF
TRBJ2-1	TRBV28	.	TRBD2	TGTGCCAGCAGCCGCGGACTAGCGGGGGGGCCCTCCTACAATGAGCAGTTCTTC	CASSRGLAGGPSYNEQFF
TRBJ2-1	TRBV11-3	.	.	TGTGCCAGCAGCTTCGGGGTACTGCCAAATGAGCAGTTCTTC	CASSFGVLPNEQFF
TRBJ1-6	TRBV10-3	.	TRBD1	TGTGCCATCAGTGAAACGGGACAGGGGAAAAATTCACCCCTCCACTTT	CAISETGQGKNSPLHF
TRBJ1-3	TRBV18	.	.	TGTGCCAGCTCACCTACTGTATCAGACACAGGAAACACCATATATTTT	CASSPTVSDTGNTIYF
TRBJ1-2	TRBV28	.	.	TGTGCCAGCAGACTATCATACGGACAGAACTATGGCTACACCTTC	CASRLSYGQNYGYTF
TRBJ1-2	TRBV18	.	.	TGTGCCAGCTCACCACCGACAACAGGGTTGGGCTATGGCTACACCTTC	CASSPPTTGLGYGYTF
TRBJ1-2	TRBV7-9	few	TRBD1	TGTGCCAGCAGCTTACCGCCGGGACAGGGTGGGAGAAACTATGGCTACACCTTC	CASSLPPGQGGRNYGYTF
TRBJ1-1	TRBV9	.	TRBD1	TGTGCCAGCAGCGTAGGGACAGGGTCGAACACTGAAGCTTTCTTT	CASSVGTGSNTEAFF
TRBJ1-2	TRBV5-4	few	TRBD1	TGTGCCAGCAGCTTGGTCGGACAGGATGGCTACACCTTC	CASSLVGQDGYTF
TRBJ2-7	TRBV11-3	few	.	TGTGCCAGCAGCCACGGGGAGTTGGCCGAGCAGTACTTC	CASSHGELAEQYF
TRBJ1-1	TRBV28	.	TRBD1	TGTGCCAGCAGTTCATACAGGGGGCGGGTGAACACTGAAGCTTTCTTT	CASSSYRGRVNTEAFF
TRBJ1-2	TRBV9	.	TRBD1	TGTGCCAGCAGCAAACAGGGGGCGCCGACGGGTGGCTACACCTTC	CASSKQGAPTGGYTF
TRBJ2-1	TRBV27	.	TRBD2	TGTGCCAGCAGTTGGAGCGGGAGCTCCTACAATGAGCAGTTCTTC	CASSWSGSSYNEQFF
TRBJ1-4	TRBV6-5	.	.	TGTGCCAGCAGTTACGAGAGTCCCGGGGGTGAAAAACTGTTTTTT	CASSYESPGGEKLFF
TRBJ2-7	TRBV5-1	.	TRBD1	TGCGCCAGCAGCTCGGGACAGGGGGCATCCGAGCAGTACTTC	CASSSGQGASEQYF
TRBJ1-4	TRBV9	.	.	TGTGCCAGCAGCCCCCAAATAACTAATGAAAAACTGTTTTTT	CASSPQITNEKLFF
TRBJ1-5	TRBV2	.	.	TGTGCCAGCGATATCGGTCCTCGGGGCAATCAGCCCCAGCATTTT	CASDIGPRGNQPQHF
TRBJ1-5	TRBV27	.	.	TGTGCCAGCAGTCCAAAAGACACCAGTTATAGCAATCAGCCCCAGCATTTT	CASSPKDTSYSNQPQHF
TRBJ2-3	TRBV7-2	.	TRBD2	TGTGCCAGCAGCTTCGGCGGGAGACTTACAGATACGCAGTATTTT	CASSFGGRLTDTQYF
TRBJ1-1	TRBV5-1	.	TRBD1	TGCGCCAGCAGCTTACTACAGGGGACCCATAAAGCTTTCTTT	CASSLLQGTHKAFF
TRBJ1-2	TRBV11-2	.	.	TGTGCCAGCAACCCGGGGGGAGCTAACTATGGCTACACCTTC	CASNPGGANYGYTF
TRBJ2-7	TRBV14	.	TRBD1	TGTGCCAGCAACCTCAGGGGGCACTACGAGCAGTACTTC	CASNLRGHYEQYF
TRBJ2-3	TRBV27	few	TRBD1	TGTGCCAGCAGTACCAACAGGGGGACAGATACGCAGTATTTT	CASSTNRGTDTQYF